The source of this T cell receptor beta chain is a study of beta chain features in type 1 diabetes (dated by TCRdb to the late 2010s). In terms of the full investigation: Mean age, gender distribution, total cell number and subset yield did not differ between patients and healthy donors. A total of under 120,000,000 sorted cells were examined across all samples, and RNA yield correlated strongly with the number of cells per subset. In the study, recently diagnosed type 1 diabetes patients and matched healthy donors were compared on the TCRB repertoires of their sorted circulating CD4+ T cell subsets. Regulatory and stem cell-like memory subsets were isolated from only 8 patients and roughly 8 healthy donors, whereas naive and central memory subsets came from all 28 donors.

A single peripheral blood draw of around 100 mL on average was collected from each donor into heparinised tubes. Using a panel that included CD45RO, CCR7, CD25, CD127, CD95 and CD27, naive, central memory, regulatory and stem cell-like memory CD4+ T cells were sorted on a BD FACSAria II. Every sorted population had a purity above 98%. PBMCs were isolated immediately by Lymphoprep density gradient centrifugation and stained directly without culture. Samples were stained and sorted in pairs, with one healthy donor and one patient per experiment, so that batch effects were minimized. The entire amount of isolated RNA was reverse transcribed using the High Capacity cDNA Reverse Transcription Kit, so the sequenced TCRB transcripts were expressed ones. Deep immunoSEQ sequencing was performed on naive, central memory and regulatory T cell samples, with an average of around 3.4 million total reads per sample. Sorted cells were lysed in RLT buffer and RNA was extracted with DNase-treated RNeasy Micro or Mini kits, depending on cell number. Each cell subset was processed on its own to prevent cross-contamination, while patient and healthy donor samples were processed together. The immunoSEQ multiplex PCR was used to amplify TCRB sequences from cDNA, generating 87-bp fragments that spanned the CDR3 region. Sequencing of the amplicons was done on the Illumina HiSeq platform. On the authors' methods: Synthetic template baselines were used to correct PCR bias computationally, reads within Hamming distance 2 were collapsed together, and singletons that could not be merged were discarded. Reads were aligned against IMGT to assign V, D and J genes, CDR3 length and insertions or deletions at six rearrangement sites. Within each subset, clonotype counts were normalized to sorted cell number, after which true diversity and Gini coefficients were computed with the tcR R package. Repertoire sharing was quantified using the overlap coefficient calculated on TCRB nucleotide sequences. As a proxy for the pre-selection repertoire, out-of-frame TCRB sequences from naive cells were analyzed. TCRdb's version of the immuneACCESS table is confined to in-frame rearrangements and falls short of the full clone set. An unresolved V gene accounts for under half of the shortfall where checked; the remainder is of unknown origin. V and J calls and clone size are as listed in that table; D and trimming were resolved from the DNA. The sample data list under 950,000 clones, and about 17% of these were observed just once. The ten top clones hold roughly 0.025% of the sample.

Broader findings and caveats from the paper: A moderate but significant shortening of TCRB CDR3 length was observed in type 1 diabetes patients in all four CD4+ subsets. The naive, central memory and regulatory TCRB repertoires appeared to resemble one another more closely among patients than among healthy donors. Only small numbers of individuals were included in the HLA sub-analyses, which left unresolved whether HLA type had any influence on TCRB rearrangement. Because cDNA was sequenced instead of genomic DNA, activated cells with high expression could be over-represented, although the groups did not differ in activation or CD3 levels. PCR may preferentially amplify shorter templates, but because patient and control samples were amplified and corrected together, any resulting skew would affect both groups equally. At VDJ recombination sites, patients with type 1 diabetes made fewer insertions and deleted more nucleotides, a pattern implying thymic rearrangement abnormalities.

A word on this clone: The specificity of this receptor is unknown. No base-level quality is on record; no much larger clone is a single base apart.

There are 15 amino acids in the CDR3, from cysteine to phenylalanine inclusive. The read is trimmed to its CDR3 DNA, 45 bases read in frame from base 1. Trimming leaves V shorter by 5 bases and J shorter by 5 bases, with the junction holding 8 bases beyond the gene matches. In the germline V gene, CDR1 corresponds to SGHAT and CDR2 to FQNNGV. The origin of this receptor is a woman between 18 and 30 years old in good health. Source material: naive CD4+ T cells from blood. This specimen's cell subset or site label, per the study, means: true naive CD4+ T cells. The rearrangement joined TRBV11-2 to TRBJ2-1; TRBD1 agrees with 8 junctional bases. In nucleotides, the sequence is TGTGCCAGCAGCCCTGGACAGGGCCCGAACAATGAGCAGTTCTTC. The resulting protein is CASSPGQGPNNEQFF.